The 19 T cell receptor beta chains below were found in one sample sequenced in a study of beta chain features in type 1 diabetes. As every portion of the isolated RNA was reverse transcribed, the sequencing read expressed TCRB transcripts. Here immunoSEQ multiplex PCR was the method, and the copy in TCRdb shows in-frame clones only, minus some. Of more than 300,000 clones listed, roughly 12% are singletons. Sequencing was performed on naive CD4+ T cells from blood. The source is a man younger than 30 in good health.

This clone occurred a few times. V usage is TRBV13 and J usage is TRBJ2-3, with 7 nucleotides matching TRBD2. This CDR3 is built from 17 residues. Germline V gives CDR1 PRHDT, CDR2 FYEKMQ (reference sequence). V lost 3 bases and J lost 4; bases outside the gene matches: 13. CDR3 in DNA: TGTGCCAGCAGCTTCCGAATTTCGCTAGCGGTCCCAGATACGCAGTATTTT. Its protein is CASSFRISLAVPDTQYF.

This clone was found many times. This chain links TRBV30 with TRBJ2-5; D may be TRBD1 (6 bases). V was trimmed by 0 bases and J by 7 bases, leaving 9 bases between them. In germline, CDR1 is GTSNPN, CDR2 SVGIG (reference sequence). The CDR3 contains 12 residues. The CDR3, as DNA: TGTGCCTGGAGTGTACAGGGTGGGACCCAGTACTTC. This gives the protein CAWSVQGGTQYF.

This clone was found a few times. Other DNA sequences in this sample translate to the same CDR3. The rearrangement links TRBV2 to TRBJ2-5; possible D gene TRBD2, 6 bases. Deletions cut 5 bases from V and 1 base from J, with 8 bases between. Per germline, CDR1 SNHLY and CDR2 FYNNEI. There are 13 residues in the CDR3. The CDR3 is CASSRDSQETQYF. In nucleotides, the CDR3 is TGTGCCAGCAGTAGGGACTCCCAAGAGACCCAGTACTTC.

This clone was found a few times. The CDR3 region has the DNA TGTGCCAGCAGCCCCATGGGGGGGGTCAAGACCCAGTACTTC. Its protein is CASSPMGGVKTQYF. V and J are TRBV4-2 and TRBJ2-5, with TRBD2 matching over 7 bases. Germline V gene lookup returns CDR1 LGHNA and CDR2 YNFKEQ. This CDR3 region has 14 residues. J lost 6 bases, V lost 4 bases, and 8 bases had no gene match.

V usage is TRBV28 and J usage is TRBJ2-1, with TRBD2 identical over 7 bases. V dropped 2 bases and J dropped 6; count of bases not matched to a gene: 10. The germline gives CDR1 MDHEN, CDR2 SYDVKM. This CDR3 comprises 16 residues. The CDR3 here is CASSLRTSRRSNEQFF. In nucleotides, the CDR3 is TGTGCCAGCAGTTTAAGGACTAGTCGGAGGAGCAATGAGCAGTTCTTC.

The table lists this clone with a few counts. The chain carries TRBV5-4 and TRBJ2-1, with TRBD1 identical over 11 bases. The CDR3 has 15 residues. Germline lookup yields CDR1 SGHNT and CDR2 YYREEE (reference sequence). V shed 4 bases and J 4 bases; nucleotides not matched to a gene: 4. CDR3 protein: CASSPGTGGYNEQFF. The CDR3 DNA sequence: TGTGCCAGCAGCCCGGGGACAGGGGGGTACAATGAGCAGTTCTTC.

This clone was counted many times. The chain combines TRBV4-3 with TRBJ2-5; tentative D call: TRBD1 (6 bases). Germline V gives CDR1 LGHNA, CDR2 YSLEER. V gave up 4 bases and J gave up 0 bases, with 12 bases separating them. The length of the CDR3 is 15 residues. CDR3 loop: CASSLRTVNQETQYF. Here the CDR3 DNA reads TGCGCCAGCAGCCTTCGGACAGTCAACCAAGAGACCCAGTACTTC.

The V call is TRBV6-6, the J call TRBJ1-2; no clear D. The CDR3 loop spans 13 amino acids. The V end lost 5 bases, the J end lost 6 bases, and 13 bases lay between the germline ends. CDR1 is MNHNY, CDR2 SVGAGI, per germline (reference sequence). CDR3 region: CASSPVGSDGYTF. Here the CDR3 DNA reads TGTGCCAGCAGTCCAGTAGGGAGCGATGGCTACACCTTC.

This clone was seen a few times. The rearrangement links TRBV9 to TRBJ2-5, with D maybe TRBD1 (5 bases). The CDR3 is made up of 16 amino acids. With 0 bases removed from V and 1 base from J, the gap between germline ends came to 13 bases. Per the germline V gene, CDR1 is SGDLS and CDR2 is YYNGEE. The CDR3 here is CASSVALGAGQETQYF. CDR3 DNA sequence: TGTGCCAGCAGCGTAGCTCTAGGGGCAGGCCAAGAGACCCAGTACTTC.

This clone was seen more than once but under ten times. The J gene is TRBJ2-5, the V gene TRBV7-9; 7 bases are shared with TRBD2. With V trimmed by 4 bases and J by 8 bases, 1 base remained unmatched. The CDR3 runs 11 residues. Germline lookup yields CDR1 SEHNR and CDR2 FQNEAQ (reference sequence). CDR3 coding DNA: TGTGCCAGCAGCTGGGGACTAACCCAGTACTTC. This sequence encodes CASSWGLTQYF.

The gene calls are TRBV18 and TRBJ2-5; D perhaps matches TRBD2 (5 bases). The CDR3 runs 14 residues. Germline V gene lookup returns CDR1 KGHSH and CDR2 LQKENI. V lost 8 bases to trimming and J lost 6 bases, with 19 bases between them. Here the CDR3 reads CASRPDRDVQTQYF. The CDR3 coding sequence is TGTGCCAGCCGGCCGGACCGGGATGTTCAGACCCAGTACTTC.

This clone was found a few times. This chain connects TRBV30 to TRBJ2-3; 7 bases line up with TRBD1. CDR1 is GTSNPN and CDR2 is SVGIG in the germline V gene (reference sequence). The CDR3 consists of 14 residues. V lost 5 bases, J lost 1 base, and 6 bases stayed unmatched. In DNA, the CDR3 is TGTGCCTGGGCCCTCGGACAGGGCACAGATACGCAGTATTTT. Its translation is CAWALGQGTDTQYF.

The chain combines TRBV19 with TRBJ2-7; tentative D call: TRBD2 (5 bases). Deletions cut 6 bases from V and 4 bases from J, with 19 bases between. CDR3 length: 15 amino acids. Germline V gene data show CDR1 as LNHDA and CDR2 as SQIVND (reference sequence). DNA of the CDR3: TGTGCCAGTAGCCCCGGAGGTCTCGCATCGTACGAGCAGTACTTC. This encodes CASSPGGLASYEQYF.

V and J are TRBV11-2 and TRBJ2-3, with 12 bases that match TRBD1. V lost 5 bases and J lost 1; bases outside the gene matches: 4. Germline loops: CDR1 SGHAT, CDR2 FQNNGV. The CDR3 is 16 amino acids. The DNA for the CDR3 is TGTGCCAGCAGCCCGGGACAGGGGGCACGCACAGATACGCAGTATTTT. Its protein is CASSPGQGARTDTQYF.

This chain joins TRBV13 and TRBJ1-3; D remains unclear. CDR1 and CDR2 from the germline V gene are PRHDT and FYEKMQ (reference sequence). Trimming shortened V by 5 bases and J by 0 bases, and 14 bases separated the two germline ends. The CDR3 extends over 16 amino acids. CDR3 sequence: CASSQASVRSGNTIYF. DNA of the CDR3: TGTGCCAGCAGCCAAGCATCGGTCCGCTCTGGAAACACCATATATTTT. Filled out from reference TRBV13 and TRBJ1-3, the complete variable domain reads AAGVIQSPRHLIKEKRETATLKCYPIPRHDTVYWYQQGPGQDPQFLISFYEKMQSDKGSIPDRFSAQQFSDYHSELNMSSLELGDSALYFCASSQASVRSGNTIYFGEGSWLTVV.

This clone was counted only a few times. The V gene is TRBV19, the J gene TRBJ2-3, with 8 bases identical to TRBD1. V lost 3 bases to trimming and J lost 2 bases; unmatched junction nucleotides: 4. The CDR3 has 15 amino acids. Germline V gene lookup returns CDR1 LNHDA and CDR2 SQIVND (reference sequence). CDR3 DNA sequence: TGTGCCAGTAGTATCCCGGGACAGGTCACAGATACGCAGTATTTT. Translating gives CASSIPGQVTDTQYF.

A few counts support this clone. The chain combines TRBV5-6 with TRBJ1-5, with 7 positions matching TRBD1. V shed 3 bases, J shed 0 bases, and the junction held 9 bases outside the gene matches. The CDR3 extends over 17 amino acids. Germline CDR1 is SGHDT and CDR2 is YYEEEE. CDR3 protein: CASSSKGTAYSNQPQHF. The CDR3 DNA sequence: TGTGCCAGCAGCTCCAAAGGGACAGCCTATAGCAATCAGCCCCAGCATTTT.

This clone was detected a few times. The V gene is TRBV6-6, the J gene TRBJ2-3; D might be TRBD1 (8 bases). CDR1 and CDR2 (germline): MNHNY, SVGAGI (reference sequence). CDR3 length equals 14 residues. Trimming removed 7 bases from V and 3 bases from J, with 14 bases in between. The CDR3 spells CASNTGGGTDTQYF. The CDR3 DNA follows: TGTGCCAGCAACACAGGGGGAGGGACAGATACGCAGTATTTT.

J is TRBJ2-6 and V is TRBV2; D remains ambiguous. With 7 bases removed from V and 4 bases from J, the gap between germline ends came to 11 bases. Germline CDR1 reads SNHLY; CDR2 reads FYNNEI. The CDR3 is 14 residues long. The CDR3 region is CASILHPGANVLTF. CDR3 DNA: TGTGCCAGCATCTTACACCCCGGGGCCAACGTCCTGACTTTC.